These T cell receptor beta chains were read from a single sample in a study of OX40 agonist ivuxolimab in advanced cancers. Clones were sequenced by immunoSEQ multiplex PCR, and TCRdb holds only the in-frame ones, with some missing. The sample has 55,000 to 80,000 clones; 75% to 95% are singletons. Sequenced material: CD4+ or CD8+ T cells sorted from blood, taken in a trial of the OX40 agonist ivuxolimab. The receptors here all came from an adult with an advanced solid tumor such as melanoma, head and neck, liver or kidney cancer. Each CDR3 is given with its conserved first and last residue. D genes are given only for firm matches. The listing skips clone size in some rows; elsewhere it reads once, few, many or a size class.

V: TRBV6-1; size: -; D: -; J: TRBJ1-2; CDR3: CASSESRVDGYTF; DNA: TGTGCCAGCAGTGAAAGCCGGGTTGATGGCTACACCTTC
V: TRBV18; size: -; D: -; J: TRBJ1-4; CDR3: CASSPQAWGNEKLFF; DNA: TGTGCCAGCTCACCACAGGCCTGGGGTAATGAAAAACTGTTTTTT
V: TRBV10-3; size: -; D: -; J: TRBJ1-1; CDR3: CAAHSGVGAMNTEAFF; DNA: TGTGCCGCCCATTCAGGGGTCGGCGCTATGAACACTGAAGCTTTCTTT
V: TRBV13; size: -; D: -; J: TRBJ2-5; CDR3: CASSLIETQYF; DNA: TGTGCCAGCAGCTTAATAGAGACCCAGTACTTC
V: TRBV10-3; size: -; D: -; J: TRBJ1-1; CDR3: CATQGREVFTEAFF; DNA: TGTGCCACCCAGGGAAGGGAGGTATTCACTGAAGCTTTCTTT
V: TRBV6-6; size: -; D: -; J: TRBJ1-4; CDR3: CASSPRLETNEKLFF; DNA: TGTGCCAGCAGCCCCCGGCTCGAAACTAATGAAAAACTGTTTTTT
V: TRBV9; size: -; D: -; J: TRBJ2-2; CDR3: CASSVVPNTGELFF; DNA: TGTGCCAGCAGCGTAGTTCCGAACACCGGGGAGCTGTTTTTT
V: TRBV9; size: -; D: -; J: TRBJ2-5; CDR3: CASASGVGQETQYF; DNA: TGTGCCAGCGCTTCGGGAGTTGGGCAAGAGACCCAGTACTTC
V: TRBV19; size: -; D: -; J: TRBJ2-2; CDR3: CASSSDGFTGELFF; DNA: TGTGCCAGTAGTTCGGACGGGTTCACCGGGGAGCTGTTTTTT
V: TRBV5-1; size: -; D: TRBD1; J: TRBJ2-5; CDR3: CASSRGQGGETQYF; DNA: TGCGCCAGCAGCCGCGGACAGGGAGGCGAGACCCAGTACTTC
V: TRBV4-2; size: -; D: -; J: TRBJ2-1; CDR3: CASSRQADSYNEQFF; DNA: TGTGCCAGCAGCCGTCAAGCGGACTCCTACAATGAGCAGTTCTTC
V: TRBV12-5; size: -; D: -; J: TRBJ2-2; CDR3: CASGLAQGGTTGELFF; DNA: TGTGCTAGTGGTTTGGCACAGGGAGGTACGACCGGGGAGCTGTTTTTT
V: TRBV4-1; size: -; D: -; J: TRBJ2-3; CDR3: CASSQEGTDTQYF; DNA: TGCGCCAGCAGCCAAGAAGGTACCGATACGCAGTATTTT
V: TRBV5-8; size: -; D: TRBD2; J: TRBJ2-5; CDR3: CASSLTSGSLWGETQYF; DNA: TGTGCCAGCAGCTTGACTAGCGGGAGCCTGTGGGGAGAGACCCAGTACTTC
V: TRBV5-6; size: -; D: -; J: TRBJ2-1; CDR3: CATTTGPYNEQFF; DNA: TGTGCCACCACGACAGGACCCTACAATGAGCAGTTCTTC
V: TRBV19; size: -; D: -; J: TRBJ2-3; CDR3: CASSKAQGTDTQYF; DNA: TGTGCCAGTAGCAAAGCACAGGGAACAGATACGCAGTATTTT
V: TRBV5-1; size: -; D: TRBD2; J: TRBJ2-1; CDR3: CASSLATSGRNEQFF; DNA: TGCGCCAGCAGCTTGGCAACTAGCGGGAGGAATGAGCAGTTCTTC
V: TRBV28; size: once; D: -; J: TRBJ2-4; CDR3: CASRLGQPKNIQYF; DNA: TGTGCCAGCAGGTTGGGGCAGCCCAAAAACATTCAGTACTTC
V: TRBV4-1; size: -; D: TRBD2; J: TRBJ2-1; CDR3: CASSTHGGRLYNEQFF; DNA: TGCGCCAGCAGCACCCACGGCGGGAGGTTGTACAATGAGCAGTTCTTC
V: TRBV5-6; size: -; D: -; J: TRBJ1-2; CDR3: CASSLVGQTLYGYTF; DNA: TGTGCCAGCAGCTTGGTAGGACAGACCTTATATGGCTACACCTTC
V: TRBV14; size: -; D: TRBD1; J: TRBJ1-2; CDR3: CASSQVQGSGYTF; DNA: TGTGCCAGCAGCCAAGTACAGGGGAGTGGCTACACCTTC
V: TRBV7-8; size: once; D: -; J: TRBJ2-1; CDR3: CASSRDAYPGDEQFF; DNA: TGTGCCAGCAGCCGAGACGCCTATCCCGGCGATGAGCAGTTCTTC
V: TRBV30; size: -; D: -; J: TRBJ2-3; CDR3: CAWSVRGTDTQYF; DNA: TGTGCCTGGAGTGTAAGGGGCACAGATACGCAGTATTTT
V: TRBV25-1; size: -; D: -; J: TRBJ2-1; CDR3: CASSDPGVNEQFF; DNA: TGTGCCAGCAGTGACCCAGGGGTCAATGAGCAGTTCTTC
V: TRBV5-1; size: once; D: -; J: TRBJ2-7; CDR3: CASSVDEGEQYF; DNA: TGCGCCAGCAGCGTCGATGAGGGGGAGCAGTACTTC
V: TRBV6-5; size: -; D: TRBD2; J: TRBJ2-7; CDR3: CASSYLAGSEQYF; DNA: TGTGCCAGCAGTTACCTAGCGGGAAGCGAGCAGTACTTC
V: TRBV7-9; size: -; D: -; J: TRBJ1-4; CDR3: CASSLEGGEKGEKLFF; DNA: TGTGCCAGCAGCTTAGAAGGTGGGGAGAAAGGGGAAAAACTGTTTTTT
V: TRBV7-9; size: -; D: TRBD2; J: TRBJ2-3; CDR3: CASGGRAWETDTQYF; DNA: TGTGCCAGCGGGGGGAGGGCATGGGAAACAGATACGCAGTATTTT
V: TRBV6-4; size: -; D: -; J: TRBJ2-1; CDR3: CASSDSLRGFFYNEQFF; DNA: TGTGCCAGCAGTGATTCCCTACGGGGGTTCTTTTACAATGAGCAGTTCTTC
V: TRBV18; size: -; D: -; J: TRBJ1-1; CDR3: CASSPPARGMGRDVMVEAFF; DNA: TGTGCCAGCTCACCACCGGCCAGGGGAATGGGGCGTGACGTGATGGTTGAAGCTTTCTTT
V: TRBV6-1; size: once; D: -; J: TRBJ1-4; CDR3: CASGGRSFSEKLFF; DNA: TGTGCCAGCGGAGGGAGAAGTTTTTCGGAAAAACTGTTTTTT
V: TRBV27; size: -; D: -; J: TRBJ2-1; CDR3: CASSLIWREKLGEQFF; DNA: TGTGCCAGCAGTTTGATTTGGCGGGAAAAGTTAGGTGAGCAGTTCTTC
V: TRBV9; size: -; D: TRBD2; J: TRBJ2-3; CDR3: CASSVVAGGTDTQYF; DNA: TGTGCCAGCAGCGTAGTCGCGGGAGGCACAGATACGCAGTATTTT
V: TRBV30; size: -; D: TRBD1; J: TRBJ1-1; CDR3: CACSTGTGYEAFF; DNA: TGTGCCTGTTCGACAGGGACAGGGTATGAAGCTTTCTTT
V: TRBV5-5; size: -; D: -; J: TRBJ1-1; CDR3: CASSPLGTEAFF; DNA: TGTGCCAGCAGCCCCCTGGGGACTGAAGCTTTCTTT
V: TRBV5-6; size: -; D: -; J: TRBJ2-7; CDR3: CASSEGLRVEQYF; DNA: TGTGCCAGCAGCGAGGGACTTCGAGTCGAGCAGTACTTC
V: TRBV6-1; size: -; D: TRBD2; J: TRBJ2-7; CDR3: CASSFSAGEYF; DNA: TGTGCCAGCAGTTTTTCGGCGGGAGAGTACTTC
V: TRBV6-5; size: -; D: -; J: TRBJ1-6; CDR3: CASSPIKDSPLHF; DNA: TGTGCCAGCAGTCCGATTAAAGATTCACCCCTCCACTTT
V: TRBV6-5; size: -; D: -; J: TRBJ1-1; CDR3: CASSPGGGTEAFF; DNA: TGTGCCAGCAGCCCAGGTGGGGGAACTGAAGCTTTCTTT
V: TRBV19; size: -; D: -; J: TRBJ1-4; CDR3: CASSIPATNEKLFF; DNA: TGTGCCAGTAGTATACCGGCAACTAATGAAAAACTGTTTTTT
V: TRBV14; size: -; D: TRBD2; J: TRBJ2-7; CDR3: CASSQDPLAGVHEQYF; DNA: TGTGCCAGCAGCCAAGATCCTCTAGCGGGAGTCCACGAGCAGTACTTC
V: TRBV27; size: -; D: TRBD2; J: TRBJ2-7; CDR3: CASSAFGASGSYEQYF; DNA: TGTGCCAGCAGCGCATTCGGGGCTAGCGGGTCCTACGAGCAGTACTTC
V: TRBV28; size: once; D: -; J: TRBJ1-1; CDR3: CASTQGGGGNHTEAFF; DNA: TGTGCCAGCACCCAAGGGGGGGGAGGGAACCACACTGAAGCTTTCTTT
V: TRBV5-1; size: few; D: -; J: TRBJ1-1; CDR3: CASSLEWGLNTEAFF; DNA: TGCGCCAGCAGCTTGGAGTGGGGACTTAACACTGAAGCTTTCTTT
V: TRBV12-5; size: -; D: -; J: TRBJ1-3; CDR3: CASGWDTSGNTIYF; DNA: TGTGCTAGTGGTTGGGACACCTCTGGAAACACCATATATTTT
V: TRBV7-3; size: -; D: -; J: TRBJ2-2; CDR3: CASSLRSTASTGELFF; DNA: TGTGCCAGCAGCTTAAGATCGACAGCGAGCACCGGGGAGCTGTTTTTT
V: TRBV4-2; size: -; D: TRBD2; J: TRBJ2-3; CDR3: CASSQREGGDTQYF; DNA: TGTGCCAGCAGCCAACGGGAGGGGGGAGATACGCAGTATTTT
V: TRBV28; size: -; D: -; J: TRBJ2-1; CDR3: CASSFPPGLSLFF; DNA: TGTGCCAGCAGTTTCCCACCGGGACTCTCGTTGTTCTTC
V: TRBV6-5; size: -; D: TRBD1; J: TRBJ1-5; CDR3: CASNRDRGSQPQHF; DNA: TGTGCCAGCAACCGGGACAGAGGGAGTCAGCCCCAGCATTTT
V: TRBV7-2; size: -; D: -; J: TRBJ2-1; CDR3: CASSFNAYNEQFF; DNA: TGTGCCAGCAGCTTTAACGCCTACAATGAGCAGTTCTTC
V: TRBV9; size: -; D: -; J: TRBJ1-1; CDR3: CASSVGVRERDTEAFF; DNA: TGTGCCAGCAGCGTAGGTGTCAGGGAGAGGGACACTGAAGCTTTCTTT
V: TRBV28; size: -; D: -; J: TRBJ1-2; CDR3: CASRSSGRLYGYTF; DNA: TGTGCCAGCAGATCCTCAGGACGGCTTTATGGCTACACCTTC
V: TRBV5-4; size: -; D: -; J: TRBJ1-6; CDR3: CASSLLDAEYNSPLHF; DNA: TGTGCCAGCAGCTTGTTGGACGCTGAATATAATTCACCCCTCCACTTT
V: TRBV7-9; size: -; D: -; J: TRBJ1-5; CDR3: CASSSNRVELNQPQHF; DNA: TGTGCCAGCAGCTCCAACAGGGTAGAGCTGAATCAGCCCCAGCATTTT
V: TRBV27; size: -; D: TRBD2; J: TRBJ2-7; CDR3: CASSLLAGSSGEQYF; DNA: TGTGCCAGCAGCCTACTAGCGGGATCTTCAGGCGAGCAGTACTTC